These T cell receptor beta chains were read from a single sample in a study of blood T cell repertoires in COVID-19. Clones were read by immunoSEQ multiplex PCR, and TCRdb kept only the in-frame ones, dropping some. The sample lists some 120,000 clones, approximately 77% seen once, with approximately 7.9% in the top ten. The sample was peripheral blood. These receptors were collected from a human donor in a cohort sampled during active COVID-19. CDR3s include the opening cysteine and the closing phenylalanine or tryptophan. D genes are given only for firm matches. Size is stated for part of the rows, as once, few or many counts, or as a class when the clone is expanded.

D gene	clone size	V gene	J gene	CDR3 DNA	CDR3 protein
TRBD1	NA	TRBV7-9	TRBJ2-7	TGTGCCAGCAGCTTCCTCAGGGGGCAAGAGCAGTACTTC	CASSFLRGQEQYF
TRBD2	NA	TRBV7-9	TRBJ2-7	TGTGCCTCTAGCGGGGGGGGGCCCGAGCAGTACTTC	CASSGGGPEQYF
TRBD1	NA	TRBV11-2	TRBJ1-5	TGTGCCAGCAGCTTAACGGGGGACCCAGGGGGCGCGTTCCATCAGCCCCAGCATTTT	CASSLTGDPGGAFHQPQHF
TRBD1	NA	TRBV11-2	TRBJ1-2	TGTGCCAGCAGCCCAAGCAAGGGGGCGCGGGGTGGCTACACCTTC	CASSPSKGARGGYTF
NA	NA	TRBV12-3/TRBV12-4	TRBJ2-7	TGTGCCAGCAGTGAAGGGGTCCTGCAGTACTTC	CASSEGVLQYF
NA	once	TRBV5-4	TRBJ1-1	TGTGCCAGCAGCTACGACAGGTCTGGGGCTGAAGCTTTCTTT	CASSYDRSGAEAFF
NA	NA	TRBV11-1	TRBJ1-6	TGTGCCAGCAGCCTTTTGACAGAAAATTCACCCCTCCACTTT	CASSLLTENSPLHF
NA	NA	TRBV14	TRBJ1-1	TGTGCCAGCAGCCCGACTCTCGCGACTACTGAAGCTTTCTTT	CASSPTLATTEAFF
TRBD2	NA	TRBV28	TRBJ2-3	TGTGCCAGCAGTTTCCTGGTAGCGGGAGTGGGCACAGATACGCAGTATTTT	CASSFLVAGVGTDTQYF
TRBD1	NA	TRBV5-1	TRBJ2-7	TGCGCCAGCAGCTTCACAGGGGGCGCAGGGTACGAGCAGTACTTC	CASSFTGGAGYEQYF
TRBD2	NA	TRBV11-2	TRBJ2-7	TGTGCCAGCAGCCCCGCGGGGGGGTACGAGCAGTACTTC	CASSPAGGYEQYF
NA	once	TRBV2	TRBJ2-3	TGTGCCGGAGGGGGGGACACAGATACGCAGTATTTT	CAGGGDTDTQYF
NA	NA	TRBV7-6	TRBJ1-3	TGTGCCAGCAGCCCATCGGGGGGGGCAGGAAACACCATATATTTT	CASSPSGGAGNTIYF
NA	NA	TRBV27	TRBJ2-5	TGTGCCAGCAGTTTAGACAGATACCAAGAGACCCAGTACTTC	CASSLDRYQETQYF
TRBD2	medium-sized	TRBV7-8	TRBJ2-1	TGTGCCAGCAGCTTAACCGGGACTAGCGGGAGTGGGGATGAGCAGTTCTTC	CASSLTGTSGSGDEQFF
NA	once	TRBV5-1	TRBJ1-2	TGCGCCAGCAGCTTGGGACAGGTAAGTAATGGCTACACCTTC	CASSLGQVSNGYTF
NA	few	TRBV2	TRBJ1-1	TGTGCCAGCAGTGAAGCGGGGCCCGAAGGAGCTTTCTTT	CASSEAGPEGAFF
NA	NA	TRBV30	TRBJ2-2	TGTGCCTCCGCTCGGACACTACTAGCACCCGGGGAGCTGTTTTTT	CASARTLLAPGELFF
TRBD2	once	TRBV7-2	TRBJ2-7	TGTGCCAGCAGCTTATGGGAGGGCCAAGGCTACGAGCAGTACTTC	CASSLWEGQGYEQYF
NA	NA	TRBV5-6	TRBJ1-1	TGTGCCAGCAGCTCCGGGGTTCGCACTGAAGCTTTCTTT	CASSSGVRTEAFF
TRBD2	NA	TRBV9	TRBJ2-7	TGTGCCAGCAGCCAAGGGGCTAGCGGGGGCTGGGCAGAGCAGTACTTC	CASSQGASGGWAEQYF
NA	few	TRBV7-9	TRBJ2-3	TGTGCCAGCGTGGGCGGGTTAGGCACAGATACGCAGTATTTT	CASVGGLGTDTQYF
TRBD1	NA	TRBV5-4	TRBJ1-3	TGTGCCAGCAGCTCGCTAGACAGGGCGGCTGGAAACACCATATATTTT	CASSSLDRAAGNTIYF
TRBD1	NA	TRBV5-1	TRBJ2-7	TGCGCCAGCAGCTTGGGACAGGGGCCCTTCGAGCAGTACTTC	CASSLGQGPFEQYF
NA	NA	TRBV24-1	TRBJ1-5	TGTGCCACCAGTGATATAGTTAGCAATCAGCCCCAGCATTTT	CATSDIVSNQPQHF
TRBD2	NA	TRBV24-1	TRBJ2-1	TGTGCCACCAGTGATTTAAGTAGCGGGAGAGGGTATGAGCAGTTCTTC	CATSDLSSGRGYEQFF
TRBD1	NA	TRBV6-6	TRBJ1-6	TGTGCCAGCAGTCCCCGACAGGGAGCGAGCTCCTATAATTCACCCCTCCACTTT	CASSPRQGASSYNSPLHF
NA	NA	TRBV7-8	TRBJ1-2	TGTGCCAGCAGCTTAGTATCCCCACAGGGCCACTATGGCTACACCTTC	CASSLVSPQGHYGYTF
TRBD2	once	TRBV6-5	TRBJ2-7	TGTGCCAGCACTCCGGGGGGGGGTACCTACGAGCAGTACTTC	CASTPGGGTYEQYF
TRBD1	once	TRBV19	TRBJ1-2	TGTGCCAGTATTTCCCAGGGGGGCTATGGCTACACCTTC	CASISQGGYGYTF
NA	NA	TRBV27	TRBJ1-6	TGTGCCAGCAGTTTATTGGGGGGCTATAATTCACCCCTCCACTTT	CASSLLGGYNSPLHF
NA	few	TRBV5-4	TRBJ2-5	TGTGCCACCACCTCTCTCAGACACGGGAAGACCCAGTACTTC	CATTSLRHGKTQYF
TRBD1	NA	TRBV28	TRBJ2-7	TGTGCCAGCACTCTCTTGGGGACAGACTCCTACGAGCAGTACTTC	CASTLLGTDSYEQYF
NA	NA	TRBV6-1	TRBJ1-5	TGTGCCAGCAGGGAAGACAGTAGCAATCAGCCCCAGCATTTT	CASREDSSNQPQHF
NA	NA	TRBV11-2	TRBJ2-7	TGTGCCAGCAGCTTACAACCCTTGATAGGGAGCTACGAGCAGTACTTC	CASSLQPLIGSYEQYF
NA	NA	TRBV5-8	TRBJ2-7	TGTGCCAGCAGCTTGGGGGGGCTCGGAGAAGAGCAGTACTTC	CASSLGGLGEEQYF
TRBD2	NA	TRBV7-2	TRBJ2-5	TGTGCCAGCAGCCCGGAGGTAGCGGGACGGACGCAAGAGACCCAGTACTTC	CASSPEVAGRTQETQYF
TRBD1	NA	TRBV27	TRBJ2-1	TGTGCCAGCAGTGGACAGGGAGGTCCCTACAATGAGCAGTTCTTC	CASSGQGGPYNEQFF
TRBD1	NA	TRBV28	TRBJ1-3	TGTGCCAGCAGTCATACAGGGGGCACTGGAAACACCATATATTTT	CASSHTGGTGNTIYF
NA	NA	TRBV19	TRBJ2-2	TGTGCCAGTAAAGGAGCGAACACCGGGGAGCTGTTTTTT	CASKGANTGELFF
NA	NA	TRBV7-9	TRBJ1-4	TGTGCCAGCAGCTCCCAGCAGGGAATCGGACGTGAAAAACTGTTTTTT	CASSSQQGIGREKLFF
NA	NA	TRBV30	TRBJ2-7	TGTGCCTGGAGTGCCCGGGAAGCCCCACCTTTCTACGAGCAGTACTTC	CAWSAREAPPFYEQYF
TRBD2	NA	TRBV7-9	TRBJ2-7	TGTGCCAGCAGCCCGCCTCTCCCTAGCGGGAGTCTAGGCGAGCAGTACTTC	CASSPPLPSGSLGEQYF
NA	NA	TRBV19	TRBJ1-6	TGTGCCAGTAGTACGAGTAATTCACCCCTCCACTTT	CASSTSNSPLHF
TRBD1	NA	TRBV2	TRBJ2-7	TGTGCCAGCAGGGGCCCCGGGACAGGGACCTACGAGCAGTACTTC	CASRGPGTGTYEQYF
NA	few	TRBV30	TRBJ1-1	TGTGCCTGGAGTGACAGCCCTGAAGCTTTCTTT	CAWSDSPEAFF
NA	few	TRBV7-8	TRBJ1-6	TGTGCCAGCAGCCGTGGGGTGGGAGGATCACCCCTCCACTTT	CASSRGVGGSPLHF
TRBD2	NA	TRBV19	TRBJ2-5	TGTGCCAGTAGTATTACGGGGGGTCGCGGGACCCAGTACTTC	CASSITGGRGTQYF
TRBD2	NA	TRBV14	TRBJ2-7	TGTGCCAGCAGCCCGGGAGGGGCCGAGCAGTACTTC	CASSPGGAEQYF